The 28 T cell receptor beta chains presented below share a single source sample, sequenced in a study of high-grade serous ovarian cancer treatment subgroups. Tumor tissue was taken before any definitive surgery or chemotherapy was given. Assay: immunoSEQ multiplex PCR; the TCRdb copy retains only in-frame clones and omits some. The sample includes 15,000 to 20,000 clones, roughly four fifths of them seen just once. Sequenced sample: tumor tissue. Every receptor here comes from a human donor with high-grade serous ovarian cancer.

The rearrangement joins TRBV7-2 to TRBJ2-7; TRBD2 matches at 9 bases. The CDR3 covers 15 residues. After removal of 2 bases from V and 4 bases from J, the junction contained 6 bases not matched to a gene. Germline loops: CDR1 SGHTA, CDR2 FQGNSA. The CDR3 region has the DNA TGTGCCAGCAGCTTATTAGCGGGAGATTCGTACGAGCAGTACTTC. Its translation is CASSLLAGDSYEQYF. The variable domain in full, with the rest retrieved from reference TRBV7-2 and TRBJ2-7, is GAGVSQSPSNKVTEKGKDVELRCDPISGHTALYWYRQSLGQGLEFLIYFQGNSAPDKSGLPSDRFSAERTGGSVSTLTIQRTQQEDSAVYLCASSLLAGDSYEQYFGPGTRLTVT.

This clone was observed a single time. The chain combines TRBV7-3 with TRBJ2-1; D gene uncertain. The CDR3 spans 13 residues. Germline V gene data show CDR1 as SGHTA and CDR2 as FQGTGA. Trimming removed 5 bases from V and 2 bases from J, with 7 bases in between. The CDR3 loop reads CASSPQPYNEQFF. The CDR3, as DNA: TGTGCCAGCAGCCCCCAGCCCTACAATGAGCAGTTCTTC.

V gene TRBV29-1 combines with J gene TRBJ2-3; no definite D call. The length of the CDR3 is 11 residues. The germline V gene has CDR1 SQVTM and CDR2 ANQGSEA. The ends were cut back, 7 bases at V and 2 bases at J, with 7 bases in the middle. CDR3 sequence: CSGQNTDTQYF. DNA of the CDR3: TGCAGCGGCCAAAACACAGATACGCAGTATTTT.

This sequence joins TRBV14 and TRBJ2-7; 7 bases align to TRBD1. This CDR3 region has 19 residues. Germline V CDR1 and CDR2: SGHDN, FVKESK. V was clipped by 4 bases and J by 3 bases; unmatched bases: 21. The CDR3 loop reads CASSPPTKKDRRVFYEQYF. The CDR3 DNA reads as TGTGCCAGCAGCCCTCCTACCAAGAAGGACAGGAGAGTCTTCTACGAGCAGTACTTC.

The CDR3 loop reads CASKGVEGEKLFF. CDR3 bases: TGTGCCAGCAAGGGGGTAGAAGGTGAAAAACTGTTTTTT. The gene calls are TRBV2 and TRBJ1-4, with D possibly TRBD1 on 6 matching bases. Germline CDR1 is SNHLY and CDR2 is FYNNEI. Between the trimmed V and J ends, which lost 7 bases and 7 bases, there was a span of 13 bases. The CDR3 has 13 residues.

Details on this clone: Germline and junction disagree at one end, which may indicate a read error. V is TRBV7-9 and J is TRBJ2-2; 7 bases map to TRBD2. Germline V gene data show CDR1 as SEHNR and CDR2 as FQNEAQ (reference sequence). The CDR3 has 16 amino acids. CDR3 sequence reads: CASSLADGWNTGELFF. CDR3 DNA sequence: TGTGCCAGCAGCCTAGCGGACGGTTGGAACACCGGGGAGCTGTTTTTT.

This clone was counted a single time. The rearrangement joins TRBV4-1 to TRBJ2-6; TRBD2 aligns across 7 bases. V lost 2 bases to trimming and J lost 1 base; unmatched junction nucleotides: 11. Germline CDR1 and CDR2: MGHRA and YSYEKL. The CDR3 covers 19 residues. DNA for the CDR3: TGCGCCAGCAGCCAACAGACTCTAGCGGCCCCTTCTGGGGCCAACGTCCTGACTTTC. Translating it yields CASSQQTLAAPSGANVLTF.

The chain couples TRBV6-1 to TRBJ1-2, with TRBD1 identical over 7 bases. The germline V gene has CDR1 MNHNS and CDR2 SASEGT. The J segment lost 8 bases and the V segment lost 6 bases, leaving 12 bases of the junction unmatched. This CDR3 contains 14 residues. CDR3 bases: TGTGCCAGCAGCCTTATGACAGGGCCACGGGGCTACACCTTC. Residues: CASSLMTGPRGYTF.

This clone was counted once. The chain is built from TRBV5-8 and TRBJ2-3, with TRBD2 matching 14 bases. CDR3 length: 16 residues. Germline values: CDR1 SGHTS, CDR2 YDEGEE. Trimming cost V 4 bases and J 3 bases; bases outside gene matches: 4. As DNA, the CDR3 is TGTGCCAGCAGCCCTGGGACTAGCGGGAGAACAGATACGCAGTATTTT. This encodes CASSPGTSGRTDTQYF.

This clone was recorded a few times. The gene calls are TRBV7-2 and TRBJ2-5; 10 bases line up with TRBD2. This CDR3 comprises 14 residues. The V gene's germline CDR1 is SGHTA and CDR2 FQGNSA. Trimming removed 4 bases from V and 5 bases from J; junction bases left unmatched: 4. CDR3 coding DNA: TGTGCCAGCAGCTCACTAGCGGGAAAGGAGACCCAGTACTTC. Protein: CASSSLAGKETQYF.

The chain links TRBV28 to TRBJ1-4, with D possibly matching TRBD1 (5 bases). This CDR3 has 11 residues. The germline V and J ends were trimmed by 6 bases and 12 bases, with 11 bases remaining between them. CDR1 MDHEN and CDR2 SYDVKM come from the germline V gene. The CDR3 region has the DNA TGTGCCAGCAGCTTGGGGCGAGAACTGTTTTTT. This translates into CASSLGRELFF.

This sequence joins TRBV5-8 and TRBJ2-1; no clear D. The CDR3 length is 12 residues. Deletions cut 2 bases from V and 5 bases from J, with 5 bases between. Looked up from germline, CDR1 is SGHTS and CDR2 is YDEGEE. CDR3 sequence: CASSFADNEQFF. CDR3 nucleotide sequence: TGTGCCAGCAGCTTCGCGGACAATGAGCAGTTCTTC.

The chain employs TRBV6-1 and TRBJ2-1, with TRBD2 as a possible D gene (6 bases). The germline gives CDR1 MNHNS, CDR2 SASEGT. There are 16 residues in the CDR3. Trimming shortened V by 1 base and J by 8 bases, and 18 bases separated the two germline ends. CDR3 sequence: CASSEVAAGIWYEQFF. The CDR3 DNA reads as TGTGCCAGCAGTGAAGTAGCGGCGGGAATCTGGTATGAGCAGTTCTTC.

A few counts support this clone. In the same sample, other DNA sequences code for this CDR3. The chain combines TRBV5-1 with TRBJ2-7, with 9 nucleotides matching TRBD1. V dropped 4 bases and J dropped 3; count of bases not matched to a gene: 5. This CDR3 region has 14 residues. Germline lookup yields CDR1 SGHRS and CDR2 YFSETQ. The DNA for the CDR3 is TGCGCCAGCAGCCCCAGACAGGGGGGCTACGAGCAGTACTTC. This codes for CASSPRQGGYEQYF.

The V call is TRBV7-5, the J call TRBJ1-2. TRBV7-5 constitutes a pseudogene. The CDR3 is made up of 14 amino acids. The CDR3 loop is CARSLVLGPNGYTF. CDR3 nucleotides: TGTGCCAGAAGCTTAGTTCTGGGACCCAATGGCTACACCTTC.

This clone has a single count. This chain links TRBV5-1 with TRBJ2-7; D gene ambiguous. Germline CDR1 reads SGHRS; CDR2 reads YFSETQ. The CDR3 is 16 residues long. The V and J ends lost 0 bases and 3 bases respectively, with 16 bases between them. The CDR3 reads CASSLGLGRRYYEQYF. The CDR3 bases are TGCGCCAGCAGCTTGGGCCTTGGGCGGAGATACTACGAGCAGTACTTC.

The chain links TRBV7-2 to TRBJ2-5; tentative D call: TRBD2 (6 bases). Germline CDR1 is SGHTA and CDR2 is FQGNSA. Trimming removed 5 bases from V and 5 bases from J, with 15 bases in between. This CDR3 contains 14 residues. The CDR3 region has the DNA TGTGCCAGCAGCCCGGGGCGGGGCGGGGAGACCCAGTACTTC. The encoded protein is CASSPGRGGETQYF.

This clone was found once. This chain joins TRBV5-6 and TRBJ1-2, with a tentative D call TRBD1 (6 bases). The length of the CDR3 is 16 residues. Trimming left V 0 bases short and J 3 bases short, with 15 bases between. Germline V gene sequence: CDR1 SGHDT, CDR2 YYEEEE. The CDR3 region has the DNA TGTGCCAGCAGCTTGGAAGGCAGGGGCTGGGACTATGGCTACACCTTC. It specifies CASSLEGRGWDYGYTF.

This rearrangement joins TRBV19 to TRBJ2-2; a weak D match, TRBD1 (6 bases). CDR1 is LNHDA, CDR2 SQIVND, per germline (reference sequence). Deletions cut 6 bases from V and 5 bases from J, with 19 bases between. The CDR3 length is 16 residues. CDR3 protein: CASRNRVGGQTGELFF. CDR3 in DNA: TGTGCCAGTAGAAACAGGGTTGGCGGACAGACCGGGGAGCTGTTTTTT.

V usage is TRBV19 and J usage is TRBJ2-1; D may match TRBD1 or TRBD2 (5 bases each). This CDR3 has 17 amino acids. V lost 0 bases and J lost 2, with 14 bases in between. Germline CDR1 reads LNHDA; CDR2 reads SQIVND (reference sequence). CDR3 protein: CASSIDGSGPPYNEQFF. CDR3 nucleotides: TGTGCCAGTAGTATAGATGGCTCGGGACCACCCTACAATGAGCAGTTCTTC.

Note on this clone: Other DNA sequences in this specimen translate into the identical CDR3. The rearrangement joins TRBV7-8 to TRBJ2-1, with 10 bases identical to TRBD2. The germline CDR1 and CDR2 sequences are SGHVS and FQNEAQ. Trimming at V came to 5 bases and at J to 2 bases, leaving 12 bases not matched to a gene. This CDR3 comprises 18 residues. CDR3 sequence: CASSPLAGGPLAYNEQFF. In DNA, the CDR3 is TGTGCCAGCAGCCCTTTAGCGGGAGGCCCGTTAGCCTACAATGAGCAGTTCTTC.

The CDR3 here is CASSLATGGGYEQYF. The CDR3 DNA sequence: TGTGCCAGCAGCCTAGCGACAGGGGGGGGTTACGAGCAGTACTTC. J is TRBJ2-7 and V is TRBV9; 9 positions agree with TRBD1. J was trimmed by 4 bases and V by 4 bases; bases with no gene match: 9. The CDR3 runs 15 residues. Per the germline V gene, CDR1 is SGDLS and CDR2 is YYNGEE.

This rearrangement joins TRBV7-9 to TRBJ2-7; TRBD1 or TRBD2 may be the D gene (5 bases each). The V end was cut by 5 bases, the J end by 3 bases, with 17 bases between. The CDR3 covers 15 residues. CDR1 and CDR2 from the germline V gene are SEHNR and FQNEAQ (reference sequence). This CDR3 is CASSLRDGAYYEQYF. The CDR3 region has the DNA TGTGCCAGCAGCCTCCGGGACGGAGCATACTACGAGCAGTACTTC.

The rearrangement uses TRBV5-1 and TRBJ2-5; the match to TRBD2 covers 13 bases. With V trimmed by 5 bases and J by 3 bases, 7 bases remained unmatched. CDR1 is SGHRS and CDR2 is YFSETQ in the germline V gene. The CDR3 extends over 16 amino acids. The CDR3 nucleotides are TGCGCCAGCAGACGGACTAGCGGGAGAGCAGAAGAGACCCAGTACTTC. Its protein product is CASRRTSGRAEETQYF. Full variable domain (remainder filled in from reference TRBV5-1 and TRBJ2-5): KAGVTQTPRYLIKTRGQQVTLSCSPISGHRSVSWYQQTPGQGLQFLFEYFSETQRNKGNFPGRFSGRQFSNSRSEMNVSTLELGDSALYLCASRRTSGRAEETQYFGPGTRLLVL.

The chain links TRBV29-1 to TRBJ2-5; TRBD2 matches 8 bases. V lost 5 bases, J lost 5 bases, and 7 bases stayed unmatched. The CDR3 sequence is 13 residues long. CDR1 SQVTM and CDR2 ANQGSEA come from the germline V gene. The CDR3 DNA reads TGCAGCGTTCTTACCTCGGGGGGGGAGACCCAGTACTTC. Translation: CSVLTSGGETQYF.

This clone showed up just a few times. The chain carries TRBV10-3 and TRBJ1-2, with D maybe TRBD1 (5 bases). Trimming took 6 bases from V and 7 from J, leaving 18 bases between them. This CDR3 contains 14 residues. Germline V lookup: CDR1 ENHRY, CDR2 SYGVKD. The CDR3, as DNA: TGTGCCATCAGAGGAGAGGCTCAGGGACGTGGCTACACCTTC. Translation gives CAIRGEAQGRGYTF.

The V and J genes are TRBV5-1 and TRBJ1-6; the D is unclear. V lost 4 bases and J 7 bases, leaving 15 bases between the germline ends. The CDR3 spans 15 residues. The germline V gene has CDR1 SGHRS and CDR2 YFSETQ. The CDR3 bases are TGCGCCAGCAGCCCGCGGGAAGGCTTCAATTCACCCCTCCACTTT. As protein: CASSPREGFNSPLHF. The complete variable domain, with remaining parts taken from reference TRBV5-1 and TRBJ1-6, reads KAGVTQTPRYLIKTRGQQVTLSCSPISGHRSVSWYQQTPGQGLQFLFEYFSETQRNKGNFPGRFSGRQFSNSRSEMNVSTLELGDSALYLCASSPREGFNSPLHFGNGTRLTVT.

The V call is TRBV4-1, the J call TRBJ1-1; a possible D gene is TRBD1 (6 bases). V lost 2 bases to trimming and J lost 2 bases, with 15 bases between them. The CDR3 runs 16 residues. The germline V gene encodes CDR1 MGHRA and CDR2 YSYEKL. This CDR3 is CASSQPQGTSNTEAFF. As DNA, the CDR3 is TGCGCCAGCAGCCAACCGCAGGGGACGTCTAACACTGAAGCTTTCTTT.